Shown below are 18 T cell receptor beta chains from a single sample sequenced in a study of T cells in women clearing cervical HPV infection. Some clones are missing from TCRdb's copy, which holds only in-frame ones; the method was immunoSEQ multiplex PCR. Across about 27,000 clones, the top ten clones capture 11% of the sample. The sample consisted of blood buffy coat. Receptors were obtained from a woman between 18 and 75 years old with a cervical HPV16 infection that either progressed to CIN3+ or cleared (not recorded which).

As to this clone: The read gets to within 3 residues of the CDR3 end, and the germline J gene fills in the rest. J is TRBJ1-5 and V is TRBV20-1; 9 bases line up with TRBD1. This CDR3 comprises 16 residues. The germline V gene encodes CDR1 DFQATT and CDR2 SNEGSKA (reference sequence). Trimming at V came to 4 bases and at J to 7 bases, leaving 14 bases not matched to a gene. This CDR3 reads CSANDPGQGGKQPQHF. The CDR3 DNA, read in part, is TGCAGTGCTAACGACCCGGGACAGGGAGGGAAACAGCCC.

The CDR3: CASSLGQGALRGYTF. The CDR3 DNA, read in part, is TGTGCCAGCAGCTTAGGACAGGGCGCCCTCCGAGGC. This chain connects TRBV13 to TRBJ1-2; tentative D call: TRBD1 (6 bases). The read falls 3 residues short of the CDR3 end, and the missing part is taken from the germline J gene. This CDR3 is 15 amino acids long. Germline values: CDR1 PRHDT, CDR2 FYEKMQ (reference sequence).

As concerns this clone: The read ends 3 residues shy of where the CDR3 ends; the end is completed using the germline J gene. This chain links TRBV18 with TRBJ2-3, with 7 positions matching TRBD2. The trim removed 1 base at V and 6 bases at J, leaving 4 bases unmatched. This CDR3 spans 14 amino acids. The germline V gene encodes CDR1 KGHSH and CDR2 LQKENI. Partial CDR3 DNA: TGTGCCAGCTCACCACGGACTAGTTTGGATACG. Amino acid sequence: CASSPRTSLDT. The whole CDR3 protein reads CASSPRTSLDTQYF.

A word on this clone: The read ends 3 residues before the CDR3 terminus; that terminus is restored from the germline J gene. The chain joins TRBV5-1 to TRBJ2-5; D might be TRBD2 (5 bases). CDR3 length: 17 residues. The V and J ends lost 4 bases and 4 bases respectively, with 23 bases between them. Germline values: CDR1 SGHRS, CDR2 YFSETQ. Partial CDR3 DNA: TGCGCCAGCAGCCACACCAATCCCGGGGTCCTGGGAGAGACC. Translated, it gives CASSHTNPGVLGET. The entire CDR3 is CASSHTNPGVLGETQYF.

The CDR3 reads CASSTGQGTGETQYF. Incomplete CDR3 DNA: TGTGCCAGTAGTACGGGACAGGGGACGGGTGAGACC. This chain connects TRBV19 to TRBJ2-5, with TRBD1 matching over 10 bases. The read terminates 3 residues ahead of where the CDR3 ends, so the germline J gene completes it. The CDR3 is 15 residues long. Looked up from germline, CDR1 is LNHDA and CDR2 is SQIVND (reference sequence). Trimming took 4 bases from V and 5 from J; bases not matched to a gene: 7.

Concerning this clone: The CDR3 is cut off 3 residues early in the read; its end comes from the germline J gene. The chain joins TRBV11-2 to TRBJ2-7, with a possible D match to TRBD2 (6 bases). Deletions cut 10 bases from V and 0 bases from J, with 19 bases between. The CDR3 totals 15 residues. Germline CDR1 is SGHAT and CDR2 is FQNNGV. The DNA read from the CDR3 is TGTGCCACCTGTGTTCTAGCGAACAACTCCTACGAG. Translation gives CATCVLANNSYE. From start to end, the CDR3 is CATCVLANNSYEQYF.

As regards this clone: Coverage ceases 3 residues before the CDR3 finishes, and the germline J gene fills in the end. V gene TRBV5-1 combines with J gene TRBJ1-4; a possible D gene is TRBD1 (5 bases). The CDR3 length is 14 residues. Germline V gene sequence: CDR1 SGHRS, CDR2 YFSETQ. CDR3 bases read: TGCGCCAGCAGCTTGGAGGGGAATGGTTCACCA. Residues: CASSLEGNGSP. Given in full, the CDR3 is CASSLEGNGSPLFF.

A word on this clone: The sequence runs out 3 residues before the end of the CDR3; the remainder is reconstructed from the germline J gene. The chain combines TRBV18 with TRBJ1-2; 7 bases are shared with TRBD1. Germline assignment: CDR1 KGHSH and CDR2 LQKENI. The CDR3 is made up of 13 amino acids. The CDR3 DNA, read in part, is TGTGCCAGCTCACCAGGGACAGCCTACGAC. It specifies CASSPGTAYD. The full CDR3 protein is CASSPGTAYDYTF. The entire variable domain, with the rest obtained from reference TRBV18 and TRBJ1-2, is as follows: NAGVMQNPRHLVRRRGQEARLRCSPMKGHSHVYWYRQLPEEGLKFMVYLQKENIIDESGMPKERFSAEFPKEGPSILRIQQVVRGDSAAYFCASSPGTAYDYTFGSGTRLTVV.

A remark on this clone: The CDR3 end falls 3 residues outside the read, so it is completed with the germline J gene. The chain joins TRBV19 to TRBJ2-4; TRBD1 matches at 7 bases. The CDR3 extends over 16 amino acids. Germline V gene sequence: CDR1 LNHDA, CDR2 SQIVND (reference sequence). V lost 5 bases and J lost 2; bases outside the gene matches: 9. The sequenced CDR3 bases are TGTGCCAGTAGTCCGGGGACAGAAAGAACCAAAAACATT. Its translation: CASSPGTERTKNI. The whole CDR3 protein reads CASSPGTERTKNIQYF.

For this clone: The observed sequence ends 3 residues before the CDR3 terminus, with the missing tail filled in from the germline J gene. The chain combines TRBV5-1 with TRBJ2-7, with D unclear. The CDR3 is 14 residues long. The V end lost 5 bases, the J end lost 0 bases, and 12 bases lay between the germline ends. Per germline, CDR1 SGHRS and CDR2 YFSETQ. The sequenced part of the CDR3 DNA is TGCGCCAGCAGACCCCAGTCGTCCTCCTACGAG. It yields the protein CASRPQSSSYE. The whole CDR3 protein is CASRPQSSSYEQYF. The variable domain in full, completed from reference TRBV5-1 and TRBJ2-7, reads KAGVTQTPRYLIKTRGQQVTLSCSPISGHRSVSWYQQTPGQGLQFLFEYFSETQRNKGNFPGRFSGRQFSNSRSEMNVSTLELGDSALYLCASRPQSSSYEQYFGPGTRLTVT.

Regarding this clone: The read finishes 3 residues shy of the CDR3 end, and the germline J gene is used to complete it. The chain has TRBV2 and TRBJ1-1; 7 nucleotides line up with TRBD1. Per germline, CDR1 SNHLY and CDR2 FYNNEI. The CDR3 has 12 residues. V was pared by 8 bases and J by 7 bases, with 7 bases of the junction left unmatched. CDR3: CASGGQAIEAFF. CDR3 bases read: TGTGCCAGCGGAGGACAGGCAATTGAA.

As regards this clone: The read halts 3 residues ahead of the CDR3 end, with the missing end drawn from the germline J gene. The V gene is TRBV5-1, the J gene TRBJ2-2; D perhaps matches TRBD1 (6 bases). This CDR3 has 14 amino acids. The germline V gene encodes CDR1 SGHRS and CDR2 YFSETQ. The sequenced CDR3 bases are TGCGCCAGTACACAGGGCTCTGGGGCCAACGTG. This codes for CASTQGSGANV. The CDR3 as a whole reads CASTQGSGANVLFF. The variable domain in full, completed from reference TRBV5-1 and TRBJ2-2, reads KAGVTQTPRYLIKTRGQQVTLSCSPISGHRSVSWYQQTPGQGLQFLFEYFSETQRNKGNFPGRFSGRQFSNSRSEMNVSTLELGDSALYLCASTQGSGANVLFFGEGSRLTVL.

The CDR3 region is CASSLQGVVTEAFF. Partial CDR3 DNA: TGTGCCAGCAGCTTACAGGGGGTTGTCACTGAA. This chain connects TRBV7-9 to TRBJ1-1; 7 bases line up with TRBD1. The read stops 3 residues short of the end of the CDR3; the missing end is completed from the germline J gene. The ends lost 2 bases at V and 4 bases at J; junction bases unmatched: 4. The CDR3 runs 14 residues. Germline values: CDR1 SEHNR, CDR2 FQNEAQ (reference sequence).

The CDR3 here is CASSLAGHSNQPQHF. Incomplete CDR3 DNA: TGTGCCAGCAGCTTAGCCGGACACAGCAATCAGCCC. The rearrangement uses TRBV7-8 and TRBJ1-5, with D perhaps TRBD1 (5 bases). Read data end 3 residues before the CDR3 end; the end is taken from the germline J gene. The germline gives CDR1 SGHVS, CDR2 FQNEAQ. The CDR3 extends over 15 amino acids. The V and J ends lost 0 bases and 1 base respectively, with 7 bases between them.

A remark on this clone: The sequenced fragment ends 3 residues before the CDR3 boundary, so the rest is inferred from the germline J gene. This rearrangement joins TRBV29-1 to TRBJ2-7; D is perhaps TRBD1 (6 bases). Germline V gives CDR1 SQVTM, CDR2 ANQGSEA. This CDR3 is 13 amino acids long. Trimming stripped 4 bases from V and 0 bases from J, with 10 bases between. Incomplete CDR3 DNA: TGCAGCGTTGCAGGGGCGAGCTCCTACGAG. Translated, it gives CSVAGASSYE. The CDR3 as a whole reads CSVAGASSYEQYF.

As to this clone: Distinct nucleotide sequences in the sample also encode this CDR3. CDR3 amino acids: CASSLAGSNQPQHF. CDR3 DNA, as far as it was read: TGTGCCAGCAGCTTAGCAGGGTCCAATCAGCCC. This chain connects TRBV11-2 to TRBJ1-5, with a weak D call TRBD1 (5 bases). The read gets to within 3 residues of the CDR3 end, and the germline J gene fills in the rest. The CDR3 spans 14 residues. V was clipped by 1 base and J by 3 bases, with 7 bases between them. Germline V gene sequence: CDR1 SGHAT, CDR2 FQNNGV.

Points on this clone: The CDR3 end falls 3 residues outside the read, so it is completed with the germline J gene. The chain joins TRBV19 to TRBJ2-2; 8 bases align to TRBD1. CDR1 and CDR2 from the germline V gene are LNHDA and SQIVND (reference sequence). The CDR3 length is 15 residues. The V gene end was trimmed by 7 bases and the J gene end by 7 bases; junction bases not matched to a gene: 11. The CDR3 protein is CASTLRAGGIGELFF. CDR3 bases read: TGTGCCAGTACCCTACGTGCAGGGGGCATCGGGGAG.

With respect to this clone: The CDR3 end lies 3 residues beyond the end of the read and is filled in from the germline J gene. The chain links TRBV7-3 to TRBJ2-3, with 8 bases aligning to TRBD2. The germline gives CDR1 SGHTA, CDR2 FQGTGA. The CDR3 is 17 residues long. J was trimmed by 0 bases and V by 5 bases; bases with no gene match: 10. The CDR3 DNA, read in part, is TGTGCCAGCAGCCGTCACTCGACTAGCGACAGCACAGATACG. Translation gives CASSRHSTSDSTDT. The entire CDR3 is CASSRHSTSDSTDTQYF.